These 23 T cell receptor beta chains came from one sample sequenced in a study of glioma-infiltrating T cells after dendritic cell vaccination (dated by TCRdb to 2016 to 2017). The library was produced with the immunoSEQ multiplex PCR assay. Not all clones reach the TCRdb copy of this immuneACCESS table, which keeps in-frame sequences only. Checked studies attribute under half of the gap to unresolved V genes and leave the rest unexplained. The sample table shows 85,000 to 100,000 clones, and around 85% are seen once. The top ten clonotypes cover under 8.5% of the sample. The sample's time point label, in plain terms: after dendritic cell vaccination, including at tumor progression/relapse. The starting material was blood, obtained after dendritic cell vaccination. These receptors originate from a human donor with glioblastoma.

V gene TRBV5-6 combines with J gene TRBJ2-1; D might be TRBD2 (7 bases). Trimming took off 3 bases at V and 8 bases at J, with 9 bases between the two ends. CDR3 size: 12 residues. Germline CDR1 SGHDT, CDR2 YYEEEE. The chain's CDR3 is CASSSGGDEQFF. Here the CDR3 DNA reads TGTGCCAGCAGCTCGGGGGGCGATGAGCAGTTCTTC.

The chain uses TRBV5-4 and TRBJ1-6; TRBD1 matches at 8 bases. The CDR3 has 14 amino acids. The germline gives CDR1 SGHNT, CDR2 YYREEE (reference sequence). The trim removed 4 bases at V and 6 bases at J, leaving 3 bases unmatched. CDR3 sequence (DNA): TGTGCCAGCAGCCAGGGGGCCGCTAATTCACCCCTCCACTTT. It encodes CASSQGAANSPLHF.

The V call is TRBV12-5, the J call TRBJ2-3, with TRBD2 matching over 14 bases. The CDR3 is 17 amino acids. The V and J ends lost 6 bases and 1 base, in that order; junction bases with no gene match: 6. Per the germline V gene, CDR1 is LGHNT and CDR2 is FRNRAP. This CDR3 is CASGTGLAGGGTDTQYF. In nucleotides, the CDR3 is TGTGCTAGTGGCACCGGACTAGCGGGGGGCGGCACAGATACGCAGTATTTT.

The chain's CDR3 is CASSWGLGYQETQYF. DNA for the CDR3: TGTGCCAGCAGCTGGGGACTAGGGTACCAAGAGACCCAGTACTTC. The gene calls are TRBV7-9 and TRBJ2-5; 8 bases match TRBD2. This CDR3 contains 15 residues. The V gene end was trimmed by 4 bases and the J gene end by 0 bases; junction bases not matched to a gene: 4. Germline values: CDR1 SEHNR, CDR2 FQNEAQ (reference sequence). Based on the CDR3 plus reference TRBV7-9 and TRBJ2-5, the full variable domain is DTGVSQNPRHKITKRGQNVTFRCDPISEHNRLYWYRQTLGQGPEFLTYFQNEAQLEKSRLLSDRFSAERPKGSFSTLEIQRTEQGDSAMYLCASSWGLGYQETQYFGPGTRLLVL.

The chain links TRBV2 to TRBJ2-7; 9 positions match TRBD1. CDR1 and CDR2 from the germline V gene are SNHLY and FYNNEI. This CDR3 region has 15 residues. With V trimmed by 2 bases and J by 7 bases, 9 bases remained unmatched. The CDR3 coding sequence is TGTGCCAGCAGTGAACGAACAGGGGGCAAGGGGGAGCAGTACTTC. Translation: CASSERTGGKGEQYF.

CDR3 DNA sequence: TGTGCCAGTAGTATAGGGGGAGTGGAGACCCAGTACTTC. Amino acid sequence: CASSIGGVETQYF. The J gene is TRBJ2-5, the V gene TRBV19; D might be TRBD2 (5 bases). CDR1 and CDR2 (germline): LNHDA, SQIVND (reference sequence). The V end lost 1 base, the J end lost 5 bases, and 8 bases lay between the germline ends. This CDR3 has 13 residues.

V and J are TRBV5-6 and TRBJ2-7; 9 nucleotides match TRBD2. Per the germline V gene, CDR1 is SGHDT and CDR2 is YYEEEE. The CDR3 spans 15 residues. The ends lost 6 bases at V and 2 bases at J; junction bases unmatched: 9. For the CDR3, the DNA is TGTGCCAGCACCCCAGAGCGGGGGGCGGCCTACGAGCAGTACTTC. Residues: CASTPERGAAYEQYF.

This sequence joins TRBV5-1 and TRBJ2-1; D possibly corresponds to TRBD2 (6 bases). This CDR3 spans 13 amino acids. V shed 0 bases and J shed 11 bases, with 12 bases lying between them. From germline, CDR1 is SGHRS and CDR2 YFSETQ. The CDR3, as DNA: TGCGCCAGCAGCTTGGCTAGCGACACCCAGCAGTTCTTC. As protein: CASSLASDTQQFF.

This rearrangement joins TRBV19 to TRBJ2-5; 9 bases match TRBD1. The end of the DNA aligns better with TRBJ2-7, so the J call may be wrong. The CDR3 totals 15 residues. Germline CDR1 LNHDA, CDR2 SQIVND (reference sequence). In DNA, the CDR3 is TGTGCCAGTAGTATTTCGGGACAGGGTATCTACGAGCAGTACTTC. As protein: CASSISGQGIYEQYF.

The CDR3 DNA is TGTGCCAGCAGCGTAGTCCCTAGCGGGGGACCAGATACGCAGTATTTT. It encodes CASSVVPSGGPDTQYF. V usage is TRBV9 and J usage is TRBJ2-3; 10 bases are shared with TRBD2. V shed 0 bases and J 4 bases; nucleotides not matched to a gene: 5. CDR1 is SGDLS, CDR2 YYNGEE, per germline. This CDR3 comprises 16 residues.

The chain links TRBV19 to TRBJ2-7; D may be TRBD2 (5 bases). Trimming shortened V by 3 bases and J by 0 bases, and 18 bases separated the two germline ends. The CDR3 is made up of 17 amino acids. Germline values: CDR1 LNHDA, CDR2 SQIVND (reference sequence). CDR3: CASSIGGGGGSSYEQYF. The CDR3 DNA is TGTGCCAGTAGTATCGGAGGCGGCGGCGGTAGCTCCTACGAGCAGTACTTC.

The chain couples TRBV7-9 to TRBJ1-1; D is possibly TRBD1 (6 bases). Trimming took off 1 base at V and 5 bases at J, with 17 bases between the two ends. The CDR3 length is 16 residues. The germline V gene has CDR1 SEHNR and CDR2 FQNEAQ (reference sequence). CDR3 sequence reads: CASSLEGTPPITEAFF. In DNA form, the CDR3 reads TGTGCCAGCAGCTTAGAGGGGACACCTCCTATTACTGAAGCTTTCTTT.

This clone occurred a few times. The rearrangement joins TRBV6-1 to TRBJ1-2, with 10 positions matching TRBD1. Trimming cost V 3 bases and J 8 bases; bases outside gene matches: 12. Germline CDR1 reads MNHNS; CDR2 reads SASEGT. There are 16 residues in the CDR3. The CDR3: CASSDRTGTGERGYTF. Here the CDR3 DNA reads TGTGCCAGCAGTGACCGAACGGGGACAGGGGAGAGAGGCTACACCTTC.

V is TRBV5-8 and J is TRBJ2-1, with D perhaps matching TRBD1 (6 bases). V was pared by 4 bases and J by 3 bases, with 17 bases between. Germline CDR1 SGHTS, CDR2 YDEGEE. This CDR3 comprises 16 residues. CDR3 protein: CASSKGGTSGYNEQFF. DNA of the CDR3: TGTGCCAGCAGCAAGGGTGGGACATCGGGCTACAATGAGCAGTTCTTC. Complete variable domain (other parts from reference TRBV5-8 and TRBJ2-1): EAGVTQSPTHLIKTRGQQATLRCSPISGHTSVYWYQQALGLGLQFLLWYDEGEERNRGNFPPRFSGRQFPNYSSELNVNALELEDSALYLCASSKGGTSGYNEQFFGPGTRLTVL.

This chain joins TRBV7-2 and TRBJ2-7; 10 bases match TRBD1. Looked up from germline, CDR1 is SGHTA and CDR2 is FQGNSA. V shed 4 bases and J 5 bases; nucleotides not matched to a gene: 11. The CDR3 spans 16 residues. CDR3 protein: CASSSRAGTGAHEQYF. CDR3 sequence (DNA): TGTGCCAGCAGCTCCCGGGCGGGGACAGGGGCCCACGAGCAGTACTTC.

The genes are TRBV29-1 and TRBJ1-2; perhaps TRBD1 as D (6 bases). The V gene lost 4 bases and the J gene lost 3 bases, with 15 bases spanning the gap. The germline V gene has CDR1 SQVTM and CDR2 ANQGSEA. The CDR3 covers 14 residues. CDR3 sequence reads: CSVADGTHYYGYTF. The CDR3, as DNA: TGCAGCGTTGCGGACGGGACACACTACTATGGCTACACCTTC.

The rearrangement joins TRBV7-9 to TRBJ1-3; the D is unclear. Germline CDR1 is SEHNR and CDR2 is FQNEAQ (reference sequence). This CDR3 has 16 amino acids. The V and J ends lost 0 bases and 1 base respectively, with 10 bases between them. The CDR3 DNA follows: TGTGCCAGCAGCTTAGCGCAGCGGGGATCTGGAAACACCATATATTTT. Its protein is CASSLAQRGSGNTIYF.

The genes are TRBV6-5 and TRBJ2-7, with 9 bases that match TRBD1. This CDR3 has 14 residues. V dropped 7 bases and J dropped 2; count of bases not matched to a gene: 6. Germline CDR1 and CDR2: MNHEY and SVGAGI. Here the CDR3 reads CASKTGQGAYEQYF. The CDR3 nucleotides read TGTGCCAGCAAAACGGGACAGGGTGCCTACGAGCAGTACTTC.

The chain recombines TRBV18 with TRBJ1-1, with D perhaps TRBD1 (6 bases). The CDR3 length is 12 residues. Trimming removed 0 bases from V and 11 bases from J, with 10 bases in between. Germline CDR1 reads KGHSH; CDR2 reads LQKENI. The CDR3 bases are TGTGCCAGCTCACCACCGGGGGGGCGTGCTTTCTTT. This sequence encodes CASSPPGGRAFF.

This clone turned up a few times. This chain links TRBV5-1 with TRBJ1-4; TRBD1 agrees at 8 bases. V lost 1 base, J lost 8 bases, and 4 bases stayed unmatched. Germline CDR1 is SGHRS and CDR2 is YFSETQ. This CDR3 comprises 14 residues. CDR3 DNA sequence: TGCGCCAGCAGCTTGTACAGGGGGGACGAAAAACTGTTTTTT. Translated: CASSLYRGDEKLFF.

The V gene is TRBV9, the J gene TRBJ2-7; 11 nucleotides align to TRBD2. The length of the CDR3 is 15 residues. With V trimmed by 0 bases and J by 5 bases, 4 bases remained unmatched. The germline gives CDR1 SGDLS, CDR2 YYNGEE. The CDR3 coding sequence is TGTGCCAGCAGCGTAGGATTAGCGGGGGGGCACGAGCAGTACTTC. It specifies CASSVGLAGGHEQYF.

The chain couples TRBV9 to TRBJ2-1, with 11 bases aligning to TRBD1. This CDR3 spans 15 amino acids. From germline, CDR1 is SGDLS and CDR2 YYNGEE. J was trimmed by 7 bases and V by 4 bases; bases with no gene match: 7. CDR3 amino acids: CASSSRDRGLNEQFF. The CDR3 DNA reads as TGTGCCAGCAGCAGCCGGGACAGGGGGTTAAATGAGCAGTTCTTC. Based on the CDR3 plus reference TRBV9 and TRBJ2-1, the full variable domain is DSGVTQTPKHLITATGQRVTLRCSPRSGDLSVYWYQQSLDQGLQFLIQYYNGEERAKGNILERFSAQQFPDLHSELNLSSLELGDSALYFCASSSRDRGLNEQFFGPGTRLTVL.

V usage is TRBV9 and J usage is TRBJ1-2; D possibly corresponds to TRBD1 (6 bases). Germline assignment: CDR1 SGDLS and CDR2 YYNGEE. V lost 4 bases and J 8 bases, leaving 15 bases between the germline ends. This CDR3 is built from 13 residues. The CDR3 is CASSPTGQLGYTF. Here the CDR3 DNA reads TGTGCCAGCAGCCCGACTGGACAGCTGGGCTACACCTTC.